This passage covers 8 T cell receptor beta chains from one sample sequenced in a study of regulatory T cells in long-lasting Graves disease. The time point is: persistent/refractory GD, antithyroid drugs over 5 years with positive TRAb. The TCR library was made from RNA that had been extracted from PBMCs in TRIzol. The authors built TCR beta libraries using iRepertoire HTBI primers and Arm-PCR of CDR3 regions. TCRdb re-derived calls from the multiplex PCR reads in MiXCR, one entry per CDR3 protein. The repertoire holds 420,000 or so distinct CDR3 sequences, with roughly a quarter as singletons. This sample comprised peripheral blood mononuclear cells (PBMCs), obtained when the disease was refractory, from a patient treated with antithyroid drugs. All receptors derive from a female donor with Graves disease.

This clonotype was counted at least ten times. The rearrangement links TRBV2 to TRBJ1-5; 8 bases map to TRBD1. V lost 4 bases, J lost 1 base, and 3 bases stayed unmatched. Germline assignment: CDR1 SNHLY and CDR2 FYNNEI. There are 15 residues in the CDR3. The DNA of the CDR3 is TGTGCCAGCAGTGCGACAGGGGTCAGCAATCAGCCCCAGCATTTT. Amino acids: CASSATGVSNQPQHF.

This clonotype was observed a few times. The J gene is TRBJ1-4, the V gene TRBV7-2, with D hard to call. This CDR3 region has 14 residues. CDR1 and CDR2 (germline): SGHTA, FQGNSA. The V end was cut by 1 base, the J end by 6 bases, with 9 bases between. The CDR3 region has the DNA TGTGCCAGCAGCTTAGGACCGGGATATGAAAAACTGTTTTTT. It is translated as CASSLGPGYEKLFF.

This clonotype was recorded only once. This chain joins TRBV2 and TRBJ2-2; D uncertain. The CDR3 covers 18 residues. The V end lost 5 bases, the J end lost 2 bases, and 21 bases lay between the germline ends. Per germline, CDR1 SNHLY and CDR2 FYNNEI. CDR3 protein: CASSPPRWLTFNTGELFF. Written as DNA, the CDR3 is TGTGCCAGCAGTCCTCCTAGGTGGCTTACCTTTAACACCGGGGAGCTGTTTTTT.

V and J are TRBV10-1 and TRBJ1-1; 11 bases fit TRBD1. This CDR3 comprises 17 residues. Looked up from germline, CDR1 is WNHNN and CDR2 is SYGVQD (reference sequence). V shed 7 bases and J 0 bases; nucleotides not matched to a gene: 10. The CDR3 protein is CASIRTGGQWLNTEAFF. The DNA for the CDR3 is TGCGCCAGCATAAGGACAGGGGGCCAGTGGCTGAACACTGAAGCTTTCTTT.

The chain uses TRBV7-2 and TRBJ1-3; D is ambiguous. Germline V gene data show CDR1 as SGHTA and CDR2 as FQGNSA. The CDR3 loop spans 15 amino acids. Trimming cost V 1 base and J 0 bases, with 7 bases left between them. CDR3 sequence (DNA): TGTGCCAGCAGCTTAGGGCCAGGCTCTGGAAACACCATATATTTT. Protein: CASSLGPGSGNTIYF.

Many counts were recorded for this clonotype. The CDR3 DNA reads as TGTGCCACCAGCAGTACGGGACCCCTAGCTTTCTTT. It yields the protein CATSSTGPLAFF. The chain carries TRBV15 and TRBJ1-1; weak D call: TRBD1 (5 bases). V was cut by 3 bases and J by 10 bases, with 12 bases left in between. CDR3 length: 12 amino acids. The germline V gene has CDR1 LNHNV and CDR2 YYDKDF (reference sequence).

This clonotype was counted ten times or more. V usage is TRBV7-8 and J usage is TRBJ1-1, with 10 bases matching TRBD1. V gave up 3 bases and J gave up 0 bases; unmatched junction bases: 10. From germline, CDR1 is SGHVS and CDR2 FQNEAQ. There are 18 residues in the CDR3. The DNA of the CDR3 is TGTGCCAGCAGCTTTAGTCGCGGACAGGGGGTCCTGAACACTGAAGCTTTCTTT. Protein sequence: CASSFSRGQGVLNTEAFF.

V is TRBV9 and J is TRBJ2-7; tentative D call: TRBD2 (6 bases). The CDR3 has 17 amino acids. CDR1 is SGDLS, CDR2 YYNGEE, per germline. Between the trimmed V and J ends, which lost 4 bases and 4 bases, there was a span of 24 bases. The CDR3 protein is CASSPSGDKGRGYEQYF. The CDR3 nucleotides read TGTGCCAGCAGCCCCTCGGGGGATAAGGGGCGCGGTTACGAGCAGTACTTC.